A single T cell receptor (beta chain) is shown here with its context. CDR3 length: 15 amino acids. Per the germline V gene, CDR1 is SQVTM and CDR2 is ANQGSEA. Trimming took 2 bases from V and 4 from J; bases not matched to a gene: 10. This entry is derived from a study of Ad26.COV2.S vaccination and SARS-CoV-2 variants. This table comes from immunoSEQ multiplex PCR, and its TCRdb copy is limited to in-frame clones, with some not included. The table has under 400,000 clones, around 87% seen once. Treatment specified: around 19 received Ad26.COV2.S at low or high dose, single or two shots; 5 received placebo; per-sample allocation not given. Following the first vaccine or placebo injection, samples were taken on day 63.

The sequences come from peripheral blood, collected in a trial of Ad26.COV2.S vaccine versus placebo. The gene calls are TRBV29-1 and TRBJ2-5; 7 nucleotides agree with TRBD2. This sequence originates from a person aged 18 to 65 who received the Ad26.COV2.S COVID-19 vaccine or a placebo. This CDR3 is CSVESRLALGETQYF. CDR3 bases: TGCAGCGTTGAATCTCGACTAGCCTTAGGAGAGACCCAGTACTTC. Variable domain in full (rest from reference TRBV29-1 and TRBJ2-5): SAVISQKPSRDICQRGTSLTIQCQVDSQVTMMFWYRQQPGQSLTLIATANQGSEATYESGFVIDKFPISRPNLTFSTLTVSNMSPEDSSIYLCSVESRLALGETQYFGPGTRLLVL.